One and the same sample provided the 31 T cell receptor beta chains below, sequenced in a study of blood T cell repertoires in COVID-19. Sequenced by immunoSEQ multiplex PCR; TCRdb stores in-frame clones only, minus some. The top ten clones hold roughly 0.47% of a sample with about 68,000 clones, roughly 88% of them seen once. Sequences were obtained from peripheral blood. These receptors were taken from a man aged 45-60 years with COVID-19, enrolled during active disease.

This sequence joins TRBV27 and TRBJ2-2, with TRBD1 as a possible D gene (5 bases). The CDR3 is 15 residues long. Trimming took off 2 bases at V and 6 bases at J, with 13 bases between the two ends. Germline CDR1 reads MNHEY; CDR2 reads SMNVEV (reference sequence). The CDR3 loop is CASSLRRGSAGELFF. For the CDR3, the DNA is TGTGCCAGCAGTTTAAGAAGGGGATCTGCCGGGGAGCTGTTTTTT.

The J gene is TRBJ1-1, the V gene TRBV19, with 7 bases that match TRBD1. Germline assignment: CDR1 LNHDA and CDR2 SQIVND (reference sequence). This CDR3 is built from 16 residues. With V trimmed by 4 bases and J by 7 bases, 15 bases remained unmatched. Here the CDR3 reads CASSTPRQGSRGEAFF. In DNA form, the CDR3 reads TGTGCCAGTAGTACTCCTCGACAGGGAAGTCGGGGTGAAGCTTTCTTT.

V is TRBV19 and J is TRBJ2-3, with TRBD1 identical over 7 bases. The germline V gene encodes CDR1 LNHDA and CDR2 SQIVND (reference sequence). The V segment lost 6 bases and the J segment 3 bases; nucleotides outside the gene matches: 6. The CDR3 totals 14 residues. DNA of the CDR3: TGTGCCAGTAGCGTCCAGGGGGTAACAGATACGCAGTATTTT. Protein: CASSVQGVTDTQYF.

This clone was picked up a small number of times. The chain combines TRBV6-5 with TRBJ2-7, with a possible D match to TRBD2 (5 bases). The V gene's germline CDR1 is MNHEY and CDR2 SVGAGI. The ends were cut back, 0 bases at V and 2 bases at J, with 8 bases in the middle. The CDR3 contains 14 residues. CDR3 amino acids: CASSYSIGTYEQYF. The DNA of the CDR3 is TGTGCCAGCAGTTACTCGATCGGGACCTACGAGCAGTACTTC.

This rearrangement joins TRBV15 to TRBJ2-7; 11 bases map to TRBD1. The CDR3 covers 15 residues. Trimming cost V 0 bases and J 7 bases; bases outside gene matches: 5. CDR1 and CDR2 from the germline V gene are LNHNV and YYDKDF (reference sequence). As DNA, the CDR3 is TGTGCCACCAGCAGAGATCGGGACAGGGGGAGGGAGCAGTACTTC. Protein: CATSRDRDRGREQYF.

The chain combines TRBV2 with TRBJ2-2; D is unresolved. The germline V and J ends were trimmed by 8 bases and 0 bases, with 10 bases remaining between them. Germline V CDR1 and CDR2: SNHLY, FYNNEI. This CDR3 contains 14 residues. In DNA form, the CDR3 reads TGTGCCAGCCCCGGTCGTCCGAACACCGGGGAGCTGTTTTTT. Translated: CASPGRPNTGELFF.

In DNA, the CDR3 is TGTGCCAGCAGCCGAGGCGGACAGATGAACACTGAAGCTTTCTTT. This translates into CASSRGGQMNTEAFF. This chain connects TRBV3-1 (or the pseudogene TRBV3-2) to TRBJ1-1; tentatively, D is TRBD1 (6 bases). Trimming stripped 4 bases from V and 0 bases from J, with 12 bases between. This CDR3 is 15 amino acids long. Germline V gene lookup returns CDR1 LGHDT and CDR2 YNNKEL (reference sequence).

V and J are TRBV7-2 and TRBJ2-3; TRBD2 agrees at 9 bases. Per the germline V gene, CDR1 is SGHTA and CDR2 is FQGNSA. Germline trimming cut 8 bases from V and 4 bases from J; bases unmatched to any gene: 10. The CDR3 covers 15 residues. The CDR3 coding sequence is TGTGCCAGCTGTATCGACAGACTAGCGGCAGATACGCAGTATTTT. Residues: CASCIDRLAADTQYF.

The chain is built from TRBV7-9 and TRBJ1-2, with TRBD1 matching over 10 bases. CDR3 length equals 16 residues. After removal of 5 bases from V and 4 bases from J, the junction contained 10 bases not matched to a gene. Germline V CDR1 and CDR2: SEHNR, FQNEAQ (reference sequence). CDR3 region: CASSPDRGRRGYGYTF. The DNA of the CDR3 is TGTGCCAGCAGCCCCGACAGGGGGCGACGCGGCTATGGCTACACCTTC.

J is TRBJ1-2 and V is TRBV2; the D is unclear. V lost 5 bases and J 8 bases, leaving 9 bases between the germline ends. The CDR3 extends over 11 amino acids. The germline CDR1 and CDR2 sequences are SNHLY and FYNNEI. The DNA of the CDR3 is TGTGCCAGCAGTATACAGTGGGGCTACACCTTC. It codes for CASSIQWGYTF.

The rearrangement links TRBV7-9 to TRBJ2-3; D is unresolved. Per germline, CDR1 SEHNR and CDR2 FQNEAQ (reference sequence). V shed 2 bases and J shed 0 bases, with 6 bases lying between them. This CDR3 comprises 14 residues. CDR3 protein: CASSLIGSTDTQYF. CDR3 sequence (DNA): TGTGCCAGCAGCTTAATCGGGAGCACAGATACGCAGTATTTT.

The genes are TRBV7-9 and TRBJ1-5; TRBD1 aligns across 10 bases. The CDR3 consists of 17 residues. J lost 7 bases, V lost 0 bases, and 9 bases had no gene match. Germline V gives CDR1 SEHNR, CDR2 FQNEAQ (reference sequence). CDR3 protein: CASSLAGGQGIGQPQHF. CDR3 coding DNA: TGTGCCAGCAGCTTAGCGGGGGGACAGGGGATCGGGCAGCCCCAGCATTTT.

The chain employs TRBV4-3 and TRBJ2-3; TRBD1 matches 7 bases. The length of the CDR3 is 18 residues. Germline V gives CDR1 LGHNA, CDR2 YSLEER. J was trimmed by 2 bases and V by 0 bases; bases with no gene match: 11. The CDR3 sequence is CASSQDMGTAADTDTQYF. CDR3 coding DNA: TGCGCCAGCAGCCAAGATATGGGGACAGCCGCAGACACAGATACGCAGTATTTT.

V gene TRBV19 combines with J gene TRBJ2-7; TRBD2 matches at 10 bases. Germline CDR1 is LNHDA and CDR2 is SQIVND (reference sequence). V lost 1 base to trimming and J lost 0 bases; unmatched junction nucleotides: 0. This CDR3 spans 15 amino acids. CDR3 region: CASSIGTSGSYEQYF. In nucleotides, the CDR3 is TGTGCCAGTAGTATAGGGACTAGCGGCTCCTACGAGCAGTACTTC. Looking up the rest from reference TRBV19 and TRBJ2-7 gives the full variable domain: DGGITQSPKYLFRKEGQNVTLSCEQNLNHDAMYWYRQDPGQGLRLIYYSQIVNDFQKGDIAEGYSVSREKKESFPLTVTSAQKNPTAFYLCASSIGTSGSYEQYFGPGTRLTVT.

J is TRBJ2-3 and V is TRBV7-2; 7 positions match TRBD1. This CDR3 contains 14 residues. The trim removed 4 bases at V and 4 bases at J, leaving 5 bases unmatched. CDR1 SGHTA and CDR2 FQGNSA come from the germline V gene. The CDR3 reads CASSYRGPSDTQYF. The CDR3, as DNA: TGTGCCAGCAGCTACAGGGGACCCTCAGATACGCAGTATTTT.

The chain carries TRBV3-1 (or the pseudogene TRBV3-2) and TRBJ1-2; D gene uncertain. CDR3 length: 13 amino acids. CDR1 and CDR2 from the germline V gene are LGHDT and YNNKEL (reference sequence). V was cut by 2 bases and J by 4 bases, with 8 bases left in between. DNA of the CDR3: TGTGCCAGCAGCCAAATCCTGGCCTATGGCTACACCTTC. Translation: CASSQILAYGYTF.

V gene TRBV5-1 combines with J gene TRBJ1-6; 8 bases fit TRBD1. Germline lookup yields CDR1 SGHRS and CDR2 YFSETQ. The trim removed 0 bases at V and 6 bases at J, leaving 2 bases unmatched. The CDR3 has 15 amino acids. The CDR3 sequence: CASSLGQGFNSPLHF. In DNA, the CDR3 is TGCGCCAGCAGCTTGGGACAGGGGTTTAATTCACCCCTCCACTTT.

This clone was recorded only once. The chain combines TRBV10-3 with TRBJ2-6, with TRBD1 matching 7 bases. The CDR3 extends over 18 amino acids. With V trimmed by 3 bases and J by 0 bases, 8 bases remained unmatched. Germline V gene sequence: CDR1 ENHRY, CDR2 SYGVKD. As DNA, the CDR3 is TGTGCCATCAGTGATCCGGGACAGACCTACTCTGGGGCCAACGTCCTGACTTTC. This sequence encodes CAISDPGQTYSGANVLTF.

The chain joins TRBV29-1 to TRBJ1-1; D may be TRBD1 (6 bases). There are 13 residues in the CDR3. The germline CDR1 and CDR2 sequences are SQVTM and ANQGSEA. Between the trimmed V and J ends, which lost 3 bases and 4 bases, there was a span of 12 bases. CDR3 protein: CSVDRGSSTEAFF. In nucleotides, the CDR3 is TGCAGCGTTGACAGGGGATCGAGCACTGAAGCTTTCTTT.

This rearrangement joins TRBV18 to TRBJ1-3, with TRBD1 as a possible D gene (6 bases). V was clipped by 2 bases and J by 0 bases, with 11 bases between them. The CDR3 consists of 16 residues. The V gene's germline CDR1 is KGHSH and CDR2 LQKENI. CDR3 residues: CASSPTRQDSGNTIYF. The CDR3 DNA reads as TGTGCCAGCTCACCAACCAGACAGGACTCTGGAAACACCATATATTTT.

This sequence joins TRBV7-9 and TRBJ2-5; 7 bases fit TRBD1. CDR3 length: 14 amino acids. CDR1 and CDR2 (germline): SEHNR, FQNEAQ (reference sequence). V shed 9 bases, J shed 2 bases, and the junction held 9 bases outside the gene matches. The CDR3 nucleotides are TGTGCCAGTGCAAATACGGGACAGCAAGAGACCCAGTACTTC. Translation: CASANTGQQETQYF.

Only one count was recorded for this clone. V is TRBV10-2 and J is TRBJ2-3; D might be TRBD2 (5 bases). CDR1 is WSHSY and CDR2 is SAAADI in the germline V gene. CDR3 size: 15 residues. V was pared by 0 bases and J by 4 bases, with 11 bases between. CDR3 in amino acids: CASSESIGGPDTQYF. The DNA for the CDR3 is TGCGCCAGCAGTGAGTCGATAGGCGGGCCAGATACGCAGTATTTT.

This clone was picked up a small number of times. V usage is TRBV6-5 and J usage is TRBJ1-1; unclear D gene. The V end was cut by 5 bases, the J end by 7 bases, with 20 bases between. The CDR3 contains 15 residues. The germline gives CDR1 MNHEY, CDR2 SVGAGI. CDR3 loop: CASSPQEVPVLEAFF. DNA for the CDR3: TGTGCCAGCAGTCCCCAGGAGGTTCCAGTCCTTGAAGCTTTCTTT.

This chain connects TRBV19 to TRBJ1-6, with D hard to call. This CDR3 has 15 residues. The germline gives CDR1 LNHDA, CDR2 SQIVND (reference sequence). The V gene lost 3 bases and the J gene lost 6 bases, with 12 bases spanning the gap. In DNA form, the CDR3 reads TGTGCCAGTAGTATCCGTCAGGCGAGTAATTCACCCCTCCACTTT. Amino acid sequence: CASSIRQASNSPLHF.

The sample holds a few counts of this clone. The J gene is TRBJ2-7, the V gene TRBV15, with D perhaps TRBD1 (6 bases). V was cut by 8 bases and J by 3 bases, with 14 bases left in between. This CDR3 contains 13 residues. Germline CDR1 is LNHNV and CDR2 is YYDKDF (reference sequence). This CDR3 reads CATAQGWDYEQYF. The CDR3 bases are TGTGCCACCGCGCAGGGGTGGGACTACGAGCAGTACTTC.

The V gene is TRBV6-5, the J gene TRBJ1-5, with no clear D. The CDR3 covers 13 residues. Germline lookup yields CDR1 MNHEY and CDR2 SVGAGI. Trimming shortened V by 5 bases and J by 2 bases, and 7 bases separated the two germline ends. The CDR3 region has the DNA TGTGCCAGCAGTAGCTCCGGCAATCAGCCCCAGCATTTT. Amino acids: CASSSSGNQPQHF.

The genes are TRBV2 and TRBJ1-1; 9 positions agree with TRBD1. The V and J ends lost 6 bases and 4 bases, in that order; junction bases with no gene match: 6. This CDR3 has 14 amino acids. Germline V gives CDR1 SNHLY, CDR2 FYNNEI. CDR3 protein: CASRPDRGGTEAFF. The CDR3 DNA is TGTGCCAGCAGACCAGACAGGGGGGGCACTGAAGCTTTCTTT.

The V gene is TRBV2, the J gene TRBJ2-1, with a possible D match to TRBD2 (6 bases). Germline CDR1 and CDR2: SNHLY and FYNNEI. The V end was cut by 3 bases, the J end by 4 bases, with 7 bases between. This CDR3 has 13 residues. Written as DNA, the CDR3 is TGTGCCAGCAGTGAGACTAGATACAATGAGCAGTTCTTC. It specifies CASSETRYNEQFF.

J is TRBJ2-1 and V is TRBV4-1, with 16 bases matching TRBD2. The germline V gene encodes CDR1 MGHRA and CDR2 YSYEKL. The CDR3 covers 16 residues. V shed 0 bases, J shed 12 bases, and the junction held 5 bases outside the gene matches. The CDR3 bases are TGCGCCAGCAGCCAAGATCCCGGGACTAGCGGGAGGGTGCAGTTCTTC. It yields the protein CASSQDPGTSGRVQFF.

The rearrangement uses TRBV11-2 and TRBJ1-6; 8 nucleotides agree with TRBD1. With 1 base clipped from V and 8 bases from J, the junction kept 4 bases outside the gene matches. Germline CDR1 and CDR2: SGHAT and FQNNGV. CDR3 length: 15 amino acids. CDR3 bases: TGTGCCAGCAGCTTAGGGGGGACAGGTTATTCACCCCTCCACTTT. Amino acids: CASSLGGTGYSPLHF.

This clone has only one observation. The chain uses TRBV7-2 and TRBJ1-2, with 12 bases that match TRBD1. Germline V gene sequence: CDR1 SGHTA, CDR2 FQGNSA. The CDR3 extends over 15 amino acids. V lost 1 base to trimming and J lost 8 bases; unmatched junction nucleotides: 5. The CDR3 region is CASSLGPGQGAGYTF. DNA for the CDR3: TGTGCCAGCAGCTTAGGCCCGGGACAGGGGGCCGGCTACACCTTC.